This entry concerns a single TCR beta chain. This sample was included in a study of shared clonotypes between healthy human individuals. Unsorted PBMC DNA was run through sequencing on ten immunoSEQ deep assay plates. Profiled with immunoSEQ multiplex PCR; TCRdb holds only in-frame clones, not every one. The sample carries about 560,000 clones, around 78% recorded once. All donors were healthy HIV-negative adults lacking recent acute infections or vaccinations. The CDR3 consists of 17 residues. J lost 5 bases, V lost 7 bases, and 14 bases had no gene match. Germline V CDR1 and CDR2: ENHRY, SYGVKD. The chain joins TRBV10-3 to TRBJ2-2; TRBD1 matches 9 bases. The specimen was PBMCs. This receptor was taken from a woman aged 40 to 50 in good health. Some clones in this sample may be carry-over from other donors' samples. CDR3 DNA: TGTGCCATCAACCCGGGACAGGGAATACGAGGAACCGGGGAGCTGTTTTTT. Translation: CAINPGQGIRGTGELFF.